The clone carrying this TCR beta chain was counted only a few times. The antigen is not known. The data belong to a study of beta chain features in type 1 diabetes. Study-level results: Whether HLA type influences TCRB rearrangement remained unresolved here. Type 1 diabetes patients had TCRB CDR3s that were shorter (moderately but significantly so) in all four CD4+ subsets.

cDNA synthesis used the whole RNA isolate, giving expressed TCRB sequences. Using immunoSEQ multiplex PCR, the repertoire was profiled, and TCRdb retains in-frame clones only, with some absent. The sample lists under 300,000 clones, around 24% seen once, with around 0.013% in the top ten. CDR1 is MNHNS and CDR2 is SASEGT in the germline V gene. The CDR3 sequence is 11 residues long. V dropped 3 bases and J dropped 13 bases, with 12 bases sitting between them. V usage is TRBV6-1 and J usage is TRBJ1-2, with D uncertain. The source of this sequence is a woman under 40 with type 1 diabetes. Sequencing used naive CD4+ T cells from blood. CDR3: CASSDYEPCTF. CDR3 in DNA: TGTGCCAGCAGTGACTACGAACCTTGCACCTTC.